This TCR beta chain was retrieved from a study of cytomegalovirus exposure and HLA in healthy donors. Study background: A data release that came early held 80 million to 95 million unique TCRs from HLA-typed donors. Broader study findings: Productive status was seen about 87% or about 30% of the time for most TCR beta V segments in an earlier analysis. Owing to their indistinguishability, certain V segments, notably TRBV6-2 and TRBV6-3, were excluded.

As concerns this clone: Its antigen remains unknown.

Germline V gene data show CDR1 as MGHDK and CDR2 as SYGVNS. The CDR3 has 16 amino acids. Germline trimming cut 2 bases from V and 5 bases from J; bases unmatched to any gene: 7. The PCR had 60 Vbeta and 13 Jbeta primers. Method: immunoSEQ multiplex PCR; TCRdb's copy keeps in-frame clones and lacks some. The sample has tens of thousands of clones; 55% to 65% are singletons. The chain couples TRBV25-1 to TRBJ2-5; 11 nucleotides line up with TRBD1. Sample: PBMCs. This receptor was identified in a woman aged 50 to 65 in good health and CMV-seronegative. The CDR3 nucleotides are TGTGCCAGCAGTGAACTGGGACAGGGGGTCTCGGAGACCCAGTACTTC. It yields the protein CASSELGQGVSETQYF. Together with reference TRBV25-1 and TRBJ2-5, the CDR3 gives the full variable domain: EADIYQTPRYLVIGTGKKITLECSQTMGHDKMYWYQQDPGMELHLIHYSYGVNSTEKGDLSSESTVSRIRTEHFPLTLESARPSHTSQYLCASSELGQGVSETQYFGPGTRLLVL.